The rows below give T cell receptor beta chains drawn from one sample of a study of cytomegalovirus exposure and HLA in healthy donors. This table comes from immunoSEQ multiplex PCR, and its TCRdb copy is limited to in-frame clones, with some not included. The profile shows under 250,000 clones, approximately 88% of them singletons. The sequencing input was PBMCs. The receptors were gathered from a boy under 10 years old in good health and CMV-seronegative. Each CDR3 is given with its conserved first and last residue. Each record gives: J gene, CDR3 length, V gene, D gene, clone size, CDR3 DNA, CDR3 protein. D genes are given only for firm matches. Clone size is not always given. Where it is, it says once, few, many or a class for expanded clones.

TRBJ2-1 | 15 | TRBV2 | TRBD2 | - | TGTGCCAGCACCGAACGGCTAGCGGGAGCATCTGAGCAGTTCTTC | CASTERLAGASEQFF
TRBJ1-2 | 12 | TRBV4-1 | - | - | TGCGCCAGCAGCGAACACGCCGAAGGCTACACCTTC | CASSEHAEGYTF
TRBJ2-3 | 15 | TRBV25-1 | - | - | TGTGCCAGCAGTGGTTCGACACCACCCACAGATACGCAGTATTTT | CASSGSTPPTDTQYF
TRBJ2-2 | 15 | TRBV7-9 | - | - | TGTGCCAGCAGCCCCCCTCCGGGGGGCGTCGGGGAGCTGTTTTTT | CASSPPPGGVGELFF
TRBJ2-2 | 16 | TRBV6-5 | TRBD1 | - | TGTGCCAGCAGTTACGACAGGGGTTCCAACACCGGGGAGCTGTTTTTT | CASSYDRGSNTGELFF
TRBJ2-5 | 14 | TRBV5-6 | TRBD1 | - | TGTGCCAGCAGCTTCGGCAGGGGGCAGGAGACCCAGTACTTC | CASSFGRGQETQYF
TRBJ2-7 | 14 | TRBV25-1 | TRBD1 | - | TGTGCCAGCAGTGGAACAGGGGCTTACTACGAGCAGTACTTC | CASSGTGAYYEQYF
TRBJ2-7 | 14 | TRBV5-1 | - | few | TGCGCCAGCAGCTTGGGGGGGCCCTGGGACGAGCAGTACTTC | CASSLGGPWDEQYF
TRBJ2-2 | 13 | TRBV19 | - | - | TGTGCCAGTAGTATCAGGGGTACCGGGGAGCTGTTTTTT | CASSIRGTGELFF
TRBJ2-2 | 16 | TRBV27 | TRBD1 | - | TGTGCCAGCAGTTCCCGGACAGGGGGCCAAGCCGGGGAGCTGTTTTTT | CASSSRTGGQAGELFF
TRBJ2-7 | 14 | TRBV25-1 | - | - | TGTGCCAGCAGTGAATGGGGCCTCTCCTACGAGCAGTACTTC | CASSEWGLSYEQYF
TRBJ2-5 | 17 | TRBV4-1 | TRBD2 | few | TGCGCCAGCAGCCAGGTGGGACTAGCGGGAGTTCAAGAGACCCAGTACTTC | CASSQVGLAGVQETQYF
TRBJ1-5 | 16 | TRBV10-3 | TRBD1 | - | TGTGCCATCAGTGAGGCGGACAGGGAGTTCAATCAGCCCCAGCATTTT | CAISEADREFNQPQHF
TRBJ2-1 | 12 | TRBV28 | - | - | TGTGCCAGCAGTCCCCCGGGATGTGAGCAGTTCTTC | CASSPPGCEQFF
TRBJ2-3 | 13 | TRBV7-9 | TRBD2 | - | TGTGCCAGCAGCGTAGGCGGGAGTGATACGCAGTATTTT | CASSVGGSDTQYF
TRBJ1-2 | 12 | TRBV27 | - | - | TGTGCCAGCAGTGACACTCCGTATGGCTACACCTTC | CASSDTPYGYTF
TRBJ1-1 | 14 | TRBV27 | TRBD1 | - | TGTGCCAGCAGTCAGTGGCAGGGGGTTGATGAAGCTTTCTTT | CASSQWQGVDEAFF